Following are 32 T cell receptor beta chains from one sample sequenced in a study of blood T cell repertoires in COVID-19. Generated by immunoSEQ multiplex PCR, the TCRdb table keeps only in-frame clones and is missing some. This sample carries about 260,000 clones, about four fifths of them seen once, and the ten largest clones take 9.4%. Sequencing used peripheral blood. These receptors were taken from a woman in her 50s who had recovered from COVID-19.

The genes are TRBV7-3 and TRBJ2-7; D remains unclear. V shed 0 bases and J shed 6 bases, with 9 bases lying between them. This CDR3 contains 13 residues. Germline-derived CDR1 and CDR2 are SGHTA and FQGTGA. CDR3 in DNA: TGTGCCAGCAGCTTAACGAGAACGGGCGAGCAGTACTTC. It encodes CASSLTRTGEQYF.

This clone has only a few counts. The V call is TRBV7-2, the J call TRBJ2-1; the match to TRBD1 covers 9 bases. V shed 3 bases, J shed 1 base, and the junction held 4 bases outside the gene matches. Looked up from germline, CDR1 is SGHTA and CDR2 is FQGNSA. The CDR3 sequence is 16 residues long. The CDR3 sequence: CASSLQGQGSYNEQFF. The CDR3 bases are TGTGCCAGCAGCTTGCAGGGACAGGGTTCCTACAATGAGCAGTTCTTC.

The chain's CDR3 is CASRNRGQGVNYGYTF. The CDR3 region has the DNA TGTGCCAGCAGGAACAGAGGACAGGGTGTTAACTATGGCTACACCTTC. The gene calls are TRBV27 and TRBJ1-2; 8 nucleotides agree with TRBD1. This CDR3 is built from 16 residues. Unmatched junction bases numbered 10, after V lost 6 bases and J lost 1 base. Germline V lookup: CDR1 MNHEY, CDR2 SMNVEV (reference sequence).

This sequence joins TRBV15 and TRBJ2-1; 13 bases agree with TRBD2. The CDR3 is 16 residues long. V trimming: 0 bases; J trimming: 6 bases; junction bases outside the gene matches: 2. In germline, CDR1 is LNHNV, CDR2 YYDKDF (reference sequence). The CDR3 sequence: CATSRERLAGGNEQFF. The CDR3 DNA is TGTGCCACCAGCAGAGAGAGACTAGCGGGAGGCAATGAGCAGTTCTTC.

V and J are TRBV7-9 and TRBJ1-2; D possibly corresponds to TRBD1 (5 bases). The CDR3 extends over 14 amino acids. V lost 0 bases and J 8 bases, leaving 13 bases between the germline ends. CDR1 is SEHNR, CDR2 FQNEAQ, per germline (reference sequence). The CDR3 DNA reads TGTGCCAGCAGCTTAGCAAGGGGCGGAGGGGGCTACACCTTC. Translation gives CASSLARGGGGYTF.

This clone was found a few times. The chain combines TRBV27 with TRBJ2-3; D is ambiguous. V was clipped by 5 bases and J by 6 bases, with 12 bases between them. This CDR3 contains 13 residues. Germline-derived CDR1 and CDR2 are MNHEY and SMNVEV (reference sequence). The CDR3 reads CASSPITGDTQYF. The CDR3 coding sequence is TGTGCCAGCAGTCCAATTACCGGGGATACGCAGTATTTT.

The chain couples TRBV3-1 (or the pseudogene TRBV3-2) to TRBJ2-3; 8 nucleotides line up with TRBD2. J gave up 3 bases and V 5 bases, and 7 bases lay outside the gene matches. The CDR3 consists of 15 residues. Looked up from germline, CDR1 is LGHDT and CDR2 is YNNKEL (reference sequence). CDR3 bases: TGTGCCAGCAGCGACGGGGGGGCCTTGACAGATACGCAGTATTTT. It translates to CASSDGGALTDTQYF.

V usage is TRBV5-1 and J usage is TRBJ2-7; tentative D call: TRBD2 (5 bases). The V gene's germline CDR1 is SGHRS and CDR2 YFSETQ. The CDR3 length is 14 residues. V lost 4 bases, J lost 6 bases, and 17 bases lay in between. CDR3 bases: TGCGCCAGCAGCCCCGGTGGCAACGGAGGCGAGCAGTACTTC. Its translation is CASSPGGNGGEQYF. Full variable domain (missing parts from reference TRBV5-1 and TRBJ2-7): KAGVTQTPRYLIKTRGQQVTLSCSPISGHRSVSWYQQTPGQGLQFLFEYFSETQRNKGNFPGRFSGRQFSNSRSEMNVSTLELGDSALYLCASSPGGNGGEQYFGPGTRLTVT.

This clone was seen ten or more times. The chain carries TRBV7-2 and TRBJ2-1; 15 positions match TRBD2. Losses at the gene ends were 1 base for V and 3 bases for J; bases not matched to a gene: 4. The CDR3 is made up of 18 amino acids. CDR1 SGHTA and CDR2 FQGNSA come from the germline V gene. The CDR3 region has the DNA TGTGCCAGCAGCTTAGAAGGGACTAGCGGGAGGTTCTACAATGAGCAGTTCTTC. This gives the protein CASSLEGTSGRFYNEQFF.

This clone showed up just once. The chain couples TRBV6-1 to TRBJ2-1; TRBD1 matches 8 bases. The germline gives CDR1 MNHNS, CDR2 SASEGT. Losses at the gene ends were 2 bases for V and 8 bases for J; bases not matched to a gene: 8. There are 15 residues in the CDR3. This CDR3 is CASSEWQGALDEQFF. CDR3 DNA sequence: TGTGCCAGCAGTGAATGGCAGGGGGCATTGGATGAGCAGTTCTTC.

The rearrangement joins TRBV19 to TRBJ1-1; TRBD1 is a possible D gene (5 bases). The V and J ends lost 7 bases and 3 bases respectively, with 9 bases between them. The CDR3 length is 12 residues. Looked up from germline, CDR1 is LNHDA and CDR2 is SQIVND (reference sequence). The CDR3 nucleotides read TGTGCCAGTATTCGGGGGGACACTGAAGCTTTCTTT. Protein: CASIRGDTEAFF.

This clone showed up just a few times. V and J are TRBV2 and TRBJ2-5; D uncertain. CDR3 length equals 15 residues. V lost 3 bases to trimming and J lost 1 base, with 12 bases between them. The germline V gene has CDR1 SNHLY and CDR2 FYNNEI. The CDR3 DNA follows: TGTGCCAGCAGTGATCTAGGTAGTATCCAAGAGACCCAGTACTTC. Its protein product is CASSDLGSIQETQYF.

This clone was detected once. CDR3 in amino acids: CASRGQGAGSYEQYF. The CDR3 DNA is TGTGCCAGCAGAGGACAGGGGGCAGGGTCCTACGAGCAGTACTTC. The V gene is TRBV6-5, the J gene TRBJ2-7, with 11 nucleotides matching TRBD1. Trimming at V came to 6 bases and at J to 1 base, leaving 5 bases not matched to a gene. The CDR3 covers 15 residues. Germline CDR1 and CDR2: MNHEY and SVGAGI.

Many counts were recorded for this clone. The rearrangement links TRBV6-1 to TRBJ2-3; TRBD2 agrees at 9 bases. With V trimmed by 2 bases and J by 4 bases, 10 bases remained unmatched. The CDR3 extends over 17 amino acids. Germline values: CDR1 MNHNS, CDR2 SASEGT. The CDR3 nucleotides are TGTGCCAGCAGTGAACCGCCTGGCGGGGGGGCCTCAGATACGCAGTATTTT. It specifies CASSEPPGGGASDTQYF.

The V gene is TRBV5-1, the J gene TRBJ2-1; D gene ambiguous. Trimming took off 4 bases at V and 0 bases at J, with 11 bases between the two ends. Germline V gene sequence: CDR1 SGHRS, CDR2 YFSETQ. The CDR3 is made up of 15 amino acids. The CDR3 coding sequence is TGCGCCAGCAGCCCTCAGGCAGGCTCCTACAATGAGCAGTTCTTC. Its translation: CASSPQAGSYNEQFF.

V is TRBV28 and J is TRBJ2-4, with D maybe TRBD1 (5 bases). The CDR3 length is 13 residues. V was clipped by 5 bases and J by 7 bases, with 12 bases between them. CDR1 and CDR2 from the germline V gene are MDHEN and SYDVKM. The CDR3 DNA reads TGTGCCAGCAGTCCCCAGGGAAGGAACATTCAGTACTTC. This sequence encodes CASSPQGRNIQYF.

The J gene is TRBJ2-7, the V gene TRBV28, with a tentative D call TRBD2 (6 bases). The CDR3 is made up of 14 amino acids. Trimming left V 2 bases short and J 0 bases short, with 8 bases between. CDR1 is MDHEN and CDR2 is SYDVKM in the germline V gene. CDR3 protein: CASSLAGSSYEQYF. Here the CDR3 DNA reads TGTGCCAGCAGTTTAGCGGGGAGCTCCTACGAGCAGTACTTC.

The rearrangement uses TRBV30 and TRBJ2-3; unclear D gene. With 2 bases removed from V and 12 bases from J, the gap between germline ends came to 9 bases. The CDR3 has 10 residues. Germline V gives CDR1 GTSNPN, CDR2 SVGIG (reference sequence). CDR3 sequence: CAWSSGLQYF. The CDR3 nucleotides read TGTGCCTGGAGTTCCGGGTTACAGTATTTT.

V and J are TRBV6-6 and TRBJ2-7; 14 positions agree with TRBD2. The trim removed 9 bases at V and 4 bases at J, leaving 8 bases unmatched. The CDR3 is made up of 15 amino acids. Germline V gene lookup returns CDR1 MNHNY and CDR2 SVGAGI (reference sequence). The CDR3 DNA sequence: TGTGCCAGTTCCCGGACTAGCGGGAGGTCATACGAGCAGTACTTC. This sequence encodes CASSRTSGRSYEQYF.

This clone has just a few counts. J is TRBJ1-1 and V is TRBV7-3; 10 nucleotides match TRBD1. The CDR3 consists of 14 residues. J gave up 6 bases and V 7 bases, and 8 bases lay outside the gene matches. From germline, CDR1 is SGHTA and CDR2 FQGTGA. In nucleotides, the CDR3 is TGTGCCAGCACCAAGACAGGGGGCAAGGCTGAAGCTTTCTTT. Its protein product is CASTKTGGKAEAFF.

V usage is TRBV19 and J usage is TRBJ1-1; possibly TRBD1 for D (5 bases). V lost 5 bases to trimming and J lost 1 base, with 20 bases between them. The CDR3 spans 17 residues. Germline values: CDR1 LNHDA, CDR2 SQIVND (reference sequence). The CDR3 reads CASSAPIVWGANTEAFF. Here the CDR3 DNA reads TGTGCCAGTAGTGCGCCTATCGTTTGGGGCGCGAACACTGAAGCTTTCTTT.

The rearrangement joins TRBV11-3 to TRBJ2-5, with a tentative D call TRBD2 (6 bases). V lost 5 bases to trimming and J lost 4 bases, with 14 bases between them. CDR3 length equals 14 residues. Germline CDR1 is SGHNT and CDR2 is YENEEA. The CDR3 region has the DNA TGTGCCAGCAGCCCCGGGGGTCAAAGAGAGACCCAGTACTTC. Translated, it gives CASSPGGQRETQYF.

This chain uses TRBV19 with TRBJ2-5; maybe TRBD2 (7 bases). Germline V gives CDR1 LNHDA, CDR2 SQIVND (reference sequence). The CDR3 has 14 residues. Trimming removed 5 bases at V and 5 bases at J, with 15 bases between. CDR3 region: CASSPWEGDETQYF. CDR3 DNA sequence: TGTGCCAGTAGTCCCTGGGAGGGGGATGAGACCCAGTACTTC.

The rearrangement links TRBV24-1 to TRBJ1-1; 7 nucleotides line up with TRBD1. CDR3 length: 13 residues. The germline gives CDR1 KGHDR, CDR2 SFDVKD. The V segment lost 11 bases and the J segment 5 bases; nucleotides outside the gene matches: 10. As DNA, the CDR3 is TGTGCCATTCGGGACAGCCGAGGGACTGAAGCTTTCTTT. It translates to CAIRDSRGTEAFF.

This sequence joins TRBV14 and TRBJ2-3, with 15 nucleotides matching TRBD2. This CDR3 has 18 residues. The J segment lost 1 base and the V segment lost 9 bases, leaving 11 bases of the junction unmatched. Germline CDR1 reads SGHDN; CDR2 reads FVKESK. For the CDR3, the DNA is TGTGCCAGTGGGACTAGCGGGAGGAAACCTTCGGGCACAGATACGCAGTATTTT. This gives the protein CASGTSGRKPSGTDTQYF.

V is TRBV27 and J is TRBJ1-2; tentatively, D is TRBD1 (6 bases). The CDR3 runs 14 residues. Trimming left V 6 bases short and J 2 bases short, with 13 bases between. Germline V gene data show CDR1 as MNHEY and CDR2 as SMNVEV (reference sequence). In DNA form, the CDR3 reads TGTGCCAGCAGAGCAACGGGACAAAACTATGGCTACACCTTC. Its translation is CASRATGQNYGYTF.

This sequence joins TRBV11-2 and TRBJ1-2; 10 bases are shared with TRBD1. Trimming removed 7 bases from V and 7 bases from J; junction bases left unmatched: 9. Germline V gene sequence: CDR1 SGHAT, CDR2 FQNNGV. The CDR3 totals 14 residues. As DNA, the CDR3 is TGTGCCAGCATCCGGGACAGGGGCATCTCTGGCTACACCTTC. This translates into CASIRDRGISGYTF.

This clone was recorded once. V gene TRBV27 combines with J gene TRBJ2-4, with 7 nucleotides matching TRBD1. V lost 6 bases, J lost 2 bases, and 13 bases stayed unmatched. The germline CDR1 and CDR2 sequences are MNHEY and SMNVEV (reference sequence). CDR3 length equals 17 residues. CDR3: CASREGAIQPTKNIQYF. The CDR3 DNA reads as TGTGCCAGCAGAGAGGGGGCAATCCAACCTACCAAAAACATTCAGTACTTC.

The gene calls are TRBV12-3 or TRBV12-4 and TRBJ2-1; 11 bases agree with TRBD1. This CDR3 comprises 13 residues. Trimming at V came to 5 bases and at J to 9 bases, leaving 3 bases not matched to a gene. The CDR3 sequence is CASSGQGAREQFF. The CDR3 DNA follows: TGTGCCAGCAGTGGACAGGGGGCGCGTGAGCAGTTCTTC.

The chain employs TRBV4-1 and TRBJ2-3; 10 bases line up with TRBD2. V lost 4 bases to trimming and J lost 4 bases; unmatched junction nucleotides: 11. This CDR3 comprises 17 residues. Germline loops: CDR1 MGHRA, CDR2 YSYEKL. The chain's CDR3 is CASSPYPSGRGADTQYF. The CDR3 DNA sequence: TGCGCCAGCAGCCCTTATCCTAGCGGGAGAGGAGCAGATACGCAGTATTTT.

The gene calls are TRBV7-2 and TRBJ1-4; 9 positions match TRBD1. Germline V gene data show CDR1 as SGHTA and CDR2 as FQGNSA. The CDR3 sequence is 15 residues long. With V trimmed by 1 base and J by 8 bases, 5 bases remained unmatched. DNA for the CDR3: TGTGCCAGCAGCTTAGGTGGACAGGGGAAAGAAAAACTGTTTTTT. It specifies CASSLGGQGKEKLFF.

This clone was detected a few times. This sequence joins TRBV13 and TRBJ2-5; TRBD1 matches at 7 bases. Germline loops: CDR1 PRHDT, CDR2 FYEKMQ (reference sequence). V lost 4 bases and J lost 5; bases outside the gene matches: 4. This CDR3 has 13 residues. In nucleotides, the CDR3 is TGTGCCAGCAGCTCGGGACAGATCGAGACCCAGTACTTC. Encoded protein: CASSSGQIETQYF.